Each of the 20 T cell receptor beta chains below was sequenced from the same sample in a study of blood T cells in healthy people across ages. The authors ran a second PCR of roughly 6 to 12 cycles using a sample-barcoded 5' primer and a J-beta primer mix. TCRdb re-called the 5' RACE reads with MiXCR, one entry per CDR3 protein. This sample yields 540,000 or so distinct CDR3 sequences, of which 27% are seen a single time; approximately 17% belongs to the top ten. Source material: blood. Source of these receptors: a woman in her sixties or seventies in good health.

V and J are TRBV12-3 or TRBV12-4 and TRBJ2-1, with D perhaps matching TRBD2 (7 bases). This CDR3 has 14 amino acids. Trimming cost V 3 bases and J 8 bases, with 14 bases left between them. The CDR3 here is CASSFLGGAYEQFF. In DNA, the CDR3 is TGTGCCAGCAGTTTTTTAGGGGGGGCTTATGAGCAGTTCTTC.

This sequence joins TRBV7-7 and TRBJ2-1, with 8 nucleotides matching TRBD2. The germline V gene encodes CDR1 SSHAT and CDR2 FNYEAQ (reference sequence). Trimming took 5 bases from V and 2 from J; bases not matched to a gene: 5. The CDR3 is 15 amino acids. CDR3 region: CASSPLSGAYNEQFF. The CDR3 bases are TGTGCCAGCAGCCCGCTTAGCGGGGCCTACAATGAGCAGTTCTTC.

The genes are TRBV11-3 and TRBJ2-5; D possibly uses TRBD1 or TRBD2 (5 bases each). V lost 5 bases and J lost 5, with 15 bases in between. This CDR3 contains 14 residues. Germline V lookup: CDR1 SGHNT, CDR2 YENEEA. The CDR3 region is CASSAGGRSETQYF. DNA for the CDR3: TGTGCCAGCAGCGCTGGGGGACGAAGCGAGACCCAGTACTTC.

There are a few counts of this clonotype. The chain carries TRBV11-3 and TRBJ1-2, with a tentative D call TRBD1 (5 bases). Germline-derived CDR1 and CDR2 are SGHNT and YENEEA. The CDR3 runs to 15 residues. Deletions cut 5 bases from V and 4 bases from J, with 17 bases between. CDR3 bases: TGTGCCAGCAGCCGCCGGGACCGATCCTCCTATGGCTACACCTTC. Translating gives CASSRRDRSSYGYTF.

As to this clonotype: The junction and the germline gene differ at one end; a read error may be behind it. This chain joins TRBV20-1 and TRBJ1-1, with D maybe TRBD1 (6 bases). This CDR3 has 14 residues. Germline CDR1 and CDR2: DFQATT and SNEGSKA (reference sequence). Written as DNA, the CDR3 is TGCAGCGCTAGGGCCGGGGGCGGGAACACTGAAGCTTTCTTT. Amino acid sequence: CSARAGGGNTEAFF.

This clonotype was seen at least ten times. This sequence joins TRBV7-2 and TRBJ2-5, with unresolved D. Trimming removed 3 bases at V and 5 bases at J, with 10 bases between. The germline gives CDR1 SGHTA, CDR2 FQGNSA. There are 13 residues in the CDR3. This chain's CDR3 is CASSLSHGETQYF. The DNA of the CDR3 is TGTGCCAGCAGCTTGAGTCATGGGGAGACCCAGTACTTC.

A few counts support this clonotype. This rearrangement joins TRBV5-1 to TRBJ2-5, with TRBD1 matching over 8 bases. CDR3 length: 14 amino acids. The trim removed 4 bases at V and 2 bases at J, leaving 4 bases unmatched. Germline V gives CDR1 SGHRS, CDR2 YFSETQ. The CDR3, as DNA: TGCGCCAGCAGCACAGGACAGGGTCAAGAGACCCAGTACTTC. Translation: CASSTGQGQETQYF.

This clonotype was detected only a few times. This chain connects TRBV6-5 to TRBJ2-5, with unresolved D. V gave up 5 bases and J gave up 4 bases, with 8 bases separating them. Germline V gene data show CDR1 as MNHEY and CDR2 as SVGAGI. This CDR3 contains 12 residues. This CDR3 is CASSPSPETQYF. The CDR3 coding sequence is TGTGCCAGCAGTCCAAGTCCAGAGACCCAGTACTTC.

This clonotype was recorded a few times. One end of the junction is discordant with germline, which a read error may explain. The rearrangement joins TRBV29-1 to TRBJ2-4; D perhaps matches TRBD1 (6 bases). CDR1 is SQVTM and CDR2 is ANQGSEA in the germline V gene. This CDR3 region has 12 residues. CDR3 sequence: CSVEGTKNIQYF. For the CDR3, the DNA is TGCAGCGTAGAAGGGACAAAGAACATTCAGTACTTC.

This clonotype was counted between two and nine times. The chain couples TRBV7-2 to TRBJ2-5, with D unclear. The CDR3 length is 14 residues. V was shortened by 1 base and J by 8 bases, with 14 bases between the two germline ends. Germline CDR1 reads SGHTA; CDR2 reads FQGNSA. CDR3 in DNA: TGTGCCAGCAGCTTAGACACCACGGGCCGAACCCAGTACTTC. This translates into CASSLDTTGRTQYF.

This clonotype was recorded many times. The chain couples TRBV4-2 to TRBJ2-7; D is ambiguous. CDR3 length equals 13 residues. CDR1 and CDR2 from the germline V gene are LGHNA and YNFKEQ. V was trimmed by 1 base and J by 4 bases, leaving 8 bases between them. CDR3: CASSQGDGYEQYF. The CDR3 region has the DNA TGTGCCAGCAGCCAAGGAGATGGATACGAGCAGTACTTC.

This clonotype was picked up a small number of times. This sequence joins TRBV20-1 and TRBJ2-5; 8 nucleotides match TRBD2. V lost 3 bases and J lost 5; bases outside the gene matches: 8. Looked up from germline, CDR1 is DFQATT and CDR2 is SNEGSKA (reference sequence). This CDR3 has 14 residues. The CDR3 loop reads CSASGGARLETQYF. CDR3 sequence (DNA): TGCAGTGCTAGCGGGGGGGCTCGTCTCGAGACCCAGTACTTC.

This clonotype was recorded a few times. The chain carries TRBV20-1 and TRBJ2-1; 7 bases agree with TRBD2. V lost 0 bases and J lost 0; bases outside the gene matches: 2. CDR3 size: 15 residues. CDR1 is DFQATT and CDR2 is SNEGSKA in the germline V gene (reference sequence). CDR3 nucleotide sequence: TGCAGTGCTAGAGAGGGGGGGGGCTCCTACAATGAGCAGTTCTTC. Translation gives CSAREGGGSYNEQFF.

This clonotype was seen a handful of times. Germline is not matched at one junction end, which may reflect a read error. The chain couples TRBV4-3 to TRBJ2-5; 7 bases match TRBD1. TRBJ2-1 matches the DNA end more closely, so the J call is doubtful. The CDR3 covers 15 residues. Germline CDR1 is LGHNA and CDR2 is YSLEER. The chain's CDR3 is CASRQGGQPAVAQFF. In DNA form, the CDR3 reads TGCGCCAGCCGCCAAGGGGGACAGCCGGCAGTTGCGCAGTTCTTC.

The V gene is TRBV7-9, the J gene TRBJ1-2; TRBD1 matches at 7 bases. V was clipped by 5 bases and J by 7 bases; unmatched bases: 7. CDR3 size: 13 residues. In germline, CDR1 is SEHNR, CDR2 FQNEAQ (reference sequence). The chain's CDR3 is CASSPQGWVGYTF. The DNA of the CDR3 is TGTGCCAGCAGCCCACAGGGGTGGGTTGGCTACACCTTC.

The chain couples TRBV11-2 to TRBJ1-3; D unclear. Germline V lookup: CDR1 SGHAT, CDR2 FQNNGV. The V end was cut by 2 bases, the J end by 0 bases, with 5 bases between. The length of the CDR3 is 14 residues. CDR3 in amino acids: CASSLMTSGNTIYF. The CDR3 coding sequence is TGTGCCAGCAGCTTAATGACCTCTGGAAACACCATATATTTT. The full variable domain, its missing parts supplied by reference TRBV11-2 and TRBJ1-3, is EAGVAQSPRYKIIEKRQSVAFWCNPISGHATLYWYQQILGQGPKLLIQFQNNGVVDDSQLPKDRFSAERLKGVDSTLKIQPAKLEDSAVYLCASSLMTSGNTIYFGEGSWLTVV.

The sample holds a few counts of this clonotype. V is TRBV2 and J is TRBJ2-1; D is unclear. The ends were cut back, 6 bases at V and 12 bases at J, with 12 bases in the middle. There are 11 residues in the CDR3. The germline V gene has CDR1 SNHLY and CDR2 FYNNEI. Here the CDR3 reads CASSAQIGQFF. The CDR3 bases are TGTGCCAGCAGCGCCCAGATTGGGCAGTTCTTC. The whole variable domain, filled in from reference TRBV2 and TRBJ2-1, reads EPEVTQTPSHQVTQMGQEVILRCVPISNHLYFYWYRQILGQKVEFLVSFYNNEISEKSEIFDDQFSVERPDGSNFTLKIRSTKLEDSAMYFCASSAQIGQFFGPGTRLTVL.

This clonotype was found a few times. The CDR3 sequence is CASSLPGASSYNSPLHF. Written as DNA, the CDR3 is TGCGCCAGCAGCCTGCCTGGGGCGAGCTCCTATAATTCACCCCTCCACTTT. The rearrangement uses TRBV4-1 and TRBJ1-6, with D possibly being TRBD1 (5 bases). CDR1 and CDR2 (germline): MGHRA, YSYEKL. The germline V and J ends were trimmed by 4 bases and 0 bases, with 13 bases remaining between them. The CDR3 loop spans 17 amino acids.

This clonotype was picked up a small number of times. This rearrangement joins TRBV12-5 to TRBJ2-5; either TRBD1 or TRBD2 may fit D (5 bases each). The J call could be wrong; TRBJ2-7 is a better fit for the DNA end. CDR3 length equals 15 residues. Germline assignment: CDR1 LGHNT and CDR2 FRNRAP. The CDR3 DNA sequence: TGTGCTAGTGGTTACGGGACGACGACCTCCTACGAGCAGTACTTC. This translates into CASGYGTTTSYEQYF.

The rearrangement links TRBV6-1 to TRBJ1-2; 8 positions agree with TRBD1. The CDR3 covers 13 residues. Germline assignment: CDR1 MNHNS and CDR2 SASEGT. Losses at the gene ends were 3 bases for V and 5 bases for J; bases not matched to a gene: 2. Written as DNA, the CDR3 is TGTGCCAGCAGTGAGGACAGGGAATATGGCTACACCTTC. Translation gives CASSEDREYGYTF.